Following are 9 T cell receptor beta chains from one sample sequenced in a study of cytomegalovirus exposure and HLA in healthy donors. Primers: 60 Vbeta forward and 13 Jbeta reverse. This table comes from immunoSEQ multiplex PCR, and its TCRdb copy is limited to in-frame clones, with some not included. The repertoire holds 95,000 to 150,000 clones, with around 72% as singletons. The sample taken for sequencing was PBMCs. These receptors were taken from a woman aged 40 to 55 in good health and CMV-seropositive.

The V gene is TRBV6-1, the J gene TRBJ1-1; no firm D call. V lost 2 bases and J lost 3, with 13 bases in between. Looked up from germline, CDR1 is MNHNS and CDR2 is SASEGT. This CDR3 region has 15 residues. The CDR3 region is CASSEWALSHTEAFF. The CDR3 DNA follows: TGTGCCAGCAGTGAATGGGCTCTCTCCCACACTGAAGCTTTCTTT.

The chain recombines TRBV11-3 with TRBJ2-3; 12 bases are a match to TRBD2. Per the germline V gene, CDR1 is SGHNT and CDR2 is YENEEA. J lost 6 bases, V lost 4 bases, and 5 bases had no gene match. The CDR3 has 15 residues. The CDR3 DNA reads TGTGCCAGCAGCTCGACTGGGACTAGCGGGGATACGCAGTATTTT. The encoded protein is CASSSTGTSGDTQYF.

The rearrangement joins TRBV4-2 to TRBJ1-1; 10 bases map to TRBD1. The CDR3 is 16 residues long. The germline CDR1 and CDR2 sequences are LGHNA and YNFKEQ. The V and J ends lost 4 bases and 5 bases, in that order; junction bases with no gene match: 10. CDR3 loop: CASSRHRTGGPTEAFF. CDR3 sequence (DNA): TGTGCCAGCAGCCGACATCGGACAGGGGGACCAACTGAAGCTTTCTTT.

This chain links TRBV4-2 with TRBJ2-1; the match to TRBD2 covers 16 bases. The CDR3 sequence is 17 residues long. V lost 4 bases to trimming and J lost 8 bases; unmatched junction nucleotides: 8. Germline values: CDR1 LGHNA, CDR2 YNFKEQ. The CDR3 DNA reads TGTGCCAGCAGCCGGGGACTAGCGGGGGGGCCAGAAGATGAGCAGTTCTTC. Amino acid sequence: CASSRGLAGGPEDEQFF.

This chain connects TRBV7-2 to TRBJ2-7, with D perhaps matching TRBD1 (6 bases). V dropped 5 bases and J dropped 0 bases, with 11 bases sitting between them. The germline V gene has CDR1 SGHTA and CDR2 FQGNSA. The CDR3 extends over 14 amino acids. CDR3 sequence: CASSRRDNSYEQYF. For the CDR3, the DNA is TGTGCCAGCAGCCGCCGGGACAACTCCTACGAGCAGTACTTC.

This chain joins TRBV19 and TRBJ1-1; TRBD1 matches 9 bases. CDR1 is LNHDA, CDR2 SQIVND, per germline (reference sequence). V was clipped by 8 bases and J by 4 bases; unmatched bases: 8. The CDR3 is made up of 14 amino acids. CDR3 loop: CASFGTGLGTEAFF. The CDR3 coding sequence is TGTGCCAGTTTCGGGACAGGGTTGGGCACTGAAGCTTTCTTT.

The chain is built from TRBV18 and TRBJ1-1; possible D gene TRBD1, 6 bases. Germline V gives CDR1 KGHSH, CDR2 LQKENI. Trimming took off 4 bases at V and 2 bases at J, with 8 bases between the two ends. CDR3 length equals 13 residues. CDR3 DNA: TGTGCCAGCTCACAGGACAGAAACACTGAAGCTTTCTTT. Its translation: CASSQDRNTEAFF.

Written as DNA, the CDR3 is TGCGCCAGCGGACCGATACCTGGACAGGGGGCATTAATTAACACTGAAGCTTTCTTT. This codes for CASGPIPGQGALINTEAFF. V is TRBV5-1 and J is TRBJ1-1, with 11 positions matching TRBD1. Germline V gene sequence: CDR1 SGHRS, CDR2 YFSETQ. The length of the CDR3 is 19 residues. Trimming cost V 7 bases and J 2 bases; bases outside gene matches: 19.

This chain uses TRBV9 with TRBJ1-2; 11 bases are shared with TRBD1. The V gene end was trimmed by 3 bases and the J gene end by 8 bases; junction bases not matched to a gene: 6. The germline CDR1 and CDR2 sequences are SGDLS and YYNGEE. This CDR3 region has 14 residues. The CDR3 region is CASSGGQGDRGYTF. For the CDR3, the DNA is TGTGCCAGCAGCGGGGGACAGGGGGATAGAGGCTACACCTTC.